This is a list of T cell receptor beta chains from one sample in a study of blood T cell repertoires in COVID-19. Sequenced by immunoSEQ multiplex PCR; TCRdb stores in-frame clones only, minus some. The profile shows over 200,000 clones, about four fifths of them singletons. Sequenced material: peripheral blood. These receptors originate from an older man with acute or convalescent COVID-19. CDR3s include the opening cysteine and the closing phenylalanine or tryptophan. The D gene is left open where the match is weak. Not every row has a clone size; where given, it reads once, few, many or a size class.

D: NA; J: TRBJ2-7; V: TRBV2; size: many; DNA: TGTGCCAGCAGACAGAACTCCTACGAGCAGTACTTC; CDR3: CASRQNSYEQYF
D: NA; J: TRBJ1-5; V: TRBV27; size: NA; DNA: TGTGCCAGCAGTTTGGGGCAGGGGAGCCAGCCCCAGCATTTT; CDR3: CASSLGQGSQPQHF
D: NA; J: TRBJ1-2; V: TRBV21-1; size: NA; DNA: TGTGCCAGCAGCCCAAAAGGGAGGGAAACAGGCTATGGCTACACCTTC; CDR3: CASSPKGRETGYGYTF
D: NA; J: TRBJ2-7; V: TRBV5-1; size: once; DNA: TGCGCCACCAGAGTATCGCCGGCGGCACCCCAGTACGAGCAGTACTTC; CDR3: CATRVSPAAPQYEQYF
D: TRBD1; J: TRBJ2-2; V: TRBV7-2; size: NA; DNA: TGTGCCAGCAGCTTAGCTCAGGGGGTCGGGGAGCTGTTTTTT; CDR3: CASSLAQGVGELFF
D: NA; J: TRBJ1-5; V: TRBV6-1; size: few; DNA: TGTGCCAGCAGTGAAGCAGGGGTGGAGTTTCAGCCCCAGCATTTT; CDR3: CASSEAGVEFQPQHF
D: NA; J: TRBJ2-2; V: TRBV19; size: NA; DNA: TGTGCCAGTAGTATCGGCGGTTCGAACACCGGGGAGCTGTTTTTT; CDR3: CASSIGGSNTGELFF
D: TRBD2; J: TRBJ2-1; V: TRBV5-1; size: NA; DNA: TGCGCCAGCAGCTGGACTAGCGGGGCCCTGCGGAATGAGCAGTTCTTC; CDR3: CASSWTSGALRNEQFF
D: TRBD1; J: TRBJ2-2; V: TRBV2; size: NA; DNA: TGTGCCAGCGGGACAGGGAAAAGGGCGAACACCGGGGAGCTGTTTTTT; CDR3: CASGTGKRANTGELFF
D: TRBD2; J: TRBJ2-1; V: TRBV19; size: NA; DNA: TGTGCCAGTAGTGTCAGCGGGGCCGGGACTAGCGGGAGGAGGGGTACCTACAATGAGCAGTTCTTC; CDR3: CASSVSGAGTSGRRGTYNEQFF
D: TRBD1; J: TRBJ1-1; V: TRBV6-1; size: NA; DNA: TGTGCCAGCAGTGACAGGGGGATTAAGTTGAACACTGAAGCTTTCTTT; CDR3: CASSDRGIKLNTEAFF
D: TRBD1; J: TRBJ2-1; V: TRBV29-1; size: many; DNA: TGCAGCGGGGGACAGGGGATGAACAATGAGCAGTTCTTC; CDR3: CSGGQGMNNEQFF
D: TRBD1; J: TRBJ1-2; V: TRBV28; size: NA; DNA: TGTGCCAGCAGTTGGGGACAGTCCTATGGCTACACCTTC; CDR3: CASSWGQSYGYTF
D: TRBD1; J: TRBJ2-7; V: TRBV12-3/TRBV12-4; size: NA; DNA: TGTGCCAGCAGTCCGGGACAGTACGAGCAGTACTTC; CDR3: CASSPGQYEQYF
D: TRBD2; J: TRBJ2-1; V: TRBV2; size: few; DNA: TGTGCCAGCAGGAACCGGGAGCGGGGGGACAATGAGCAGTTCTTC; CDR3: CASRNRERGDNEQFF
D: NA; J: TRBJ2-3; V: TRBV7-3; size: NA; DNA: TGTGCCAGCAGCCCAGGGTCGCAGGTCCGCACAGATACGCAGTATTTT; CDR3: CASSPGSQVRTDTQYF
D: NA; J: TRBJ2-2; V: TRBV19; size: few; DNA: TGTGCCAGTAGTACGACACAGGGCTCCGGGGAGCTGTTTTTT; CDR3: CASSTTQGSGELFF
D: TRBD1; J: TRBJ1-5; V: TRBV18; size: NA; DNA: TGTGCCAGCTCACCAGGACAGGGACGAAATCAGCCCCAGCATTTT; CDR3: CASSPGQGRNQPQHF
D: NA; J: TRBJ1-3; V: TRBV14; size: NA; DNA: TGTGCCAGCAGCCAATTCGCAGACTCTGGAAACACCATATATTTT; CDR3: CASSQFADSGNTIYF
D: NA; J: TRBJ2-5; V: TRBV11-2; size: NA; DNA: TGTGCCAGCAGCTTAGACCCCGCGGAGACCCAGTACTTC; CDR3: CASSLDPAETQYF
D: NA; J: TRBJ1-5; V: TRBV19; size: few; DNA: TGTGCCAGTAGTATAAACCCCAGGGCTGGAGATCAGCCCCAGCATTTT; CDR3: CASSINPRAGDQPQHF
D: NA; J: TRBJ1-2; V: TRBV28; size: NA; DNA: TGTGCCAGCGGCGGCGGAACAAACTATGGCTACACCTTC; CDR3: CASGGGTNYGYTF
D: TRBD1; J: TRBJ1-6; V: TRBV3-1/TRBV3-2; size: NA; DNA: TGTGCCAGCAGCCCGACAGGGGTTGGTTTTTCACCCCTCCACTTT; CDR3: CASSPTGVGFSPLHF
D: TRBD1; J: TRBJ1-2; V: TRBV10-3; size: NA; DNA: TGTGCCATCAGTGAGTCAATAGGGACAGGGGCTGCTGGCTACACCTTC; CDR3: CAISESIGTGAAGYTF
D: TRBD1; J: TRBJ2-7; V: TRBV7-9; size: NA; DNA: TGTGCCAGCAGCGATACTGGGACAGCGTACGAGCAGTACTTC; CDR3: CASSDTGTAYEQYF
D: NA; J: TRBJ2-6; V: TRBV29-1; size: few; DNA: TGCAGCCTTCTCTCTGGGGCCAACGTCCTGACTTTC; CDR3: CSLLSGANVLTF
D: TRBD1; J: TRBJ2-7; V: TRBV2; size: NA; DNA: TGTGCCAGCAGGGGACAGGGCTCCGAGCAGTACTTC; CDR3: CASRGQGSEQYF
D: TRBD2; J: TRBJ2-1; V: TRBV6-5; size: NA; DNA: TGTGCCAGCAGGTTTACCAGCGGGGTGTACAATGAGCAGTTCTTC; CDR3: CASRFTSGVYNEQFF
D: NA; J: TRBJ2-1; V: TRBV6-5; size: NA; DNA: TGTGCCAGCAGTATCAGTGGCAATGAGCAGTTCTTC; CDR3: CASSISGNEQFF
D: NA; J: TRBJ2-5; V: TRBV3-1/TRBV3-2; size: NA; DNA: TGTGCCAGCAGCCAAGAAAACAGAAGGGAGACCCAGTACTTC; CDR3: CASSQENRRETQYF
D: TRBD1; J: TRBJ1-2; V: TRBV11-2; size: NA; DNA: TGTGCCAGCAGACCCGGGACAGGGGGCGGTAAGAACTATGGCTACACCTTC; CDR3: CASRPGTGGGKNYGYTF
D: NA; J: TRBJ2-6; V: TRBV27; size: NA; DNA: TGTGCCAGCCGAGAGACTGGGGCCAACGTCCTGACTTTC; CDR3: CASRETGANVLTF
D: TRBD2; J: TRBJ2-1; V: TRBV19; size: NA; DNA: TGTGCCAGTGGGGGGCGACTAGCGGGCCATTACAATGAGCAGTTCTTC; CDR3: CASGGRLAGHYNEQFF
D: NA; J: TRBJ1-1; V: TRBV28; size: few; DNA: TGTGCCAGCAGGATTGACAAGTTGAACACTGAAGCTTTCTTT; CDR3: CASRIDKLNTEAFF
D: NA; J: TRBJ2-7; V: TRBV7-9; size: NA; DNA: TGTGCCAGCAGTCCGAAATTCCGAGTCGGGAACGAGCAGTACTTC; CDR3: CASSPKFRVGNEQYF
D: NA; J: TRBJ2-7; V: TRBV20-1; size: NA; DNA: TGCAGTGCTAGAGCACTCGACGAGCAGTACTTC; CDR3: CSARALDEQYF
D: NA; J: TRBJ2-1; V: TRBV3-1/TRBV3-2; size: NA; DNA: TGTGCCAGCAGCCAGGAGGGCCACAATGAGCAGTTCTTC; CDR3: CASSQEGHNEQFF